The entry below gives a single T cell receptor beta chain sequence along with its context. The data were taken from a study of blood T cell repertoires in COVID-19. Study details: The United States, Italy and Spain were the sources of the acute and convalescent COVID-19 samples. PBMCs, B-cell-depleted T cells, or T cells provided the cDNA or gDNA that made up the material.

J gave up 7 bases and V 3 bases, and 5 bases lay outside the gene matches. The V gene's germline CDR1 is KGHSH and CDR2 LQKENI. The CDR3 has 14 amino acids. The protocol was immunoSEQ multiplex PCR, while the TCRdb copy is restricted to in-frame clones and leaves out a portion. The sample yields 50,000 or so clones, about 76% seen once. The gene calls are TRBV18 and TRBJ2-1, with TRBD2 identical over 8 bases. The receptor was isolated from a human donor with active or convalescent COVID-19. The donor label of this sample is uncertain. The sequencing input was peripheral blood. DNA of the CDR3: TGTGCCAGCTCACCTGGACTAGCAGGTAATGAGCAGTTCTTC. Protein: CASSPGLAGNEQFF.